Each of the 11 T cell receptor beta chains below was sequenced from the same sample in a study of blood T cells in healthy people across ages. A J-beta primer mix and a sample-barcoded 5' primer were used in a second PCR of roughly 7 to 12 cycles. TCRdb processed the 5' RACE reads anew with MiXCR; each CDR3 protein has one entry. The table has 1.5 million or so distinct CDR3 sequences, approximately 40% seen once. Sequenced material: blood. The receptors here all came from a woman under 30 in good health.

The chain carries TRBV12-3 or TRBV12-4 and TRBJ1-1; weak D call: TRBD1 (6 bases). Trimming took off 7 bases at V and 5 bases at J, with 14 bases between the two ends. The CDR3 runs to 13 residues. CDR3 sequence reads: CASTRTVETEAFF. The CDR3 region has the DNA TGTGCCAGCACCAGGACAGTAGAAACTGAAGCTTTCTTT.

The chain uses TRBV29-1 and TRBJ2-5; no firm D call. Germline V lookup: CDR1 SQVTM, CDR2 ANQGSEA. There are 14 residues in the CDR3. The germline V and J ends were trimmed by 7 bases and 4 bases, with 19 bases remaining between them. The CDR3 reads CSGSMALARETQYF. The CDR3 DNA reads TGCAGCGGGAGCATGGCGCTCGCCAGAGAGACCCAGTACTTC. The entire variable domain, with the rest obtained from reference TRBV29-1 and TRBJ2-5, is as follows: SAVISQKPSRDICQRGTSLTIQCQVDSQVTMMFWYRQQPGQSLTLIATANQGSEATYESGFVIDKFPISRPNLTFSTLTVSNMSPEDSSIYLCSGSMALARETQYFGPGTRLLVL.

The J gene is TRBJ2-1, the V gene TRBV10-1, with TRBD1 matching 7 bases. Germline CDR1 is WNHNN and CDR2 is SYGVQD (reference sequence). The junction had 7 bases not matched to a gene; V was cut back by 4 bases and J by 1 base. The length of the CDR3 is 16 residues. The CDR3 here is CASSGLGGKSYNEQFF. The CDR3 region has the DNA TGCGCCAGCAGTGGGTTAGGGGGCAAATCCTACAATGAGCAGTTCTTC.

The rearrangement uses TRBV30 and TRBJ1-1; TRBD1 is a possible D gene (5 bases). Looked up from germline, CDR1 is GTSNPN and CDR2 is SVGIG (reference sequence). CDR3 size: 12 residues. Between the trimmed V and J ends, which lost 4 bases and 6 bases, there was a span of 12 bases. CDR3 in amino acids: CAWTTGNAEAFF. CDR3 coding DNA: TGTGCCTGGACTACAGGAAACGCTGAAGCTTTCTTT.

This clonotype was seen a few times. This chain uses TRBV7-9 with TRBJ2-3; D is unclear. CDR3 length: 14 residues. Deletions cut 1 base from V and 6 bases from J, with 11 bases between. Germline values: CDR1 SEHNR, CDR2 FQNEAQ (reference sequence). The CDR3 nucleotides read TGTGCCAGCAGCTTAGTGGATGAGGCGGATACGCAGTATTTT. This sequence encodes CASSLVDEADTQYF.

The V call is TRBV3-1, the J call TRBJ2-7; no reliable D call. V lost 0 bases and J 0 bases, leaving 12 bases between the germline ends. Germline CDR1 reads LGHDT; CDR2 reads YNNKEL (reference sequence). This CDR3 is 16 amino acids long. The CDR3 here is CASSQDRFRHSYEQYF. The CDR3 DNA follows: TGTGCCAGCAGCCAAGATCGGTTCAGGCACTCCTACGAGCAGTACTTC.

This chain uses TRBV29-1 with TRBJ2-1, with 10 bases aligning to TRBD2. The CDR3 length is 16 residues. In germline, CDR1 is SQVTM, CDR2 ANQGSEA. The J segment lost 6 bases and the V segment lost 2 bases, leaving 10 bases of the junction unmatched. CDR3 nucleotide sequence: TGCAGCGTTGAATGGGCCTCTAGCGGGAGTATCAATGAGCAGTTCTTC. Protein: CSVEWASSGSINEQFF.

V and J are TRBV12-1 and TRBJ2-3; the table calls TRBD2, which could not be checked here. TRBV12-1 is annotated as a pseudogene. The CDR3 has 15 residues. The DNA for the CDR3 is TGTGCCAGCAACCTGCAGCGGCGGCTCTCAGATACGCAGTATTTT. It yields the protein CASNLQRRLSDTQYF.

The chain couples TRBV14 to TRBJ2-1; D might be TRBD2 (7 bases). V was clipped by 1 base and J by 4 bases, with 11 bases between them. Germline CDR1 is SGHDN and CDR2 is FVKESK. The CDR3 sequence is 15 residues long. CDR3 residues: CASSQGGGLYNEQFF. The CDR3 DNA reads TGTGCCAGCAGCCAAGGCGGGGGCCTATACAATGAGCAGTTCTTC.

This clonotype was counted a few times. The rearrangement links TRBV7-9 to TRBJ2-7; D unclear. With 4 bases removed from V and 3 bases from J, the gap between germline ends came to 7 bases. Germline V gene sequence: CDR1 SEHNR, CDR2 FQNEAQ (reference sequence). This CDR3 comprises 12 residues. The CDR3 region has the DNA TGTGCCAGCAGCTCCTTATACTACGAGCAGTACTTC. Protein sequence: CASSSLYYEQYF.

The gene calls are TRBV6-5 and TRBJ1-2; 10 bases align to TRBD1. This CDR3 comprises 18 residues. V gave up 1 base and J gave up 4 bases; unmatched junction bases: 12. CDR1 MNHEY and CDR2 SVGAGI come from the germline V gene. DNA for the CDR3: TGTGCCAGCAGTTACTTCGCCGGGACAGGGGTTGTAGGCTATGGCTACACCTTC. Encoded protein: CASSYFAGTGVVGYGYTF.